This is a list of T cell receptor beta chains from one sample in a study of shared clonotypes between healthy human individuals. Data came from immunoSEQ multiplex PCR; TCRdb stores just in-frame clones and leaves some out. The sample carries about 2.4 million clones, more than 80% recorded once. The sequenced sample consisted of naive CD4+ T cells sorted from blood. These receptors were taken from a young man in good health. Each CDR3 is given with its conserved first and last residue. D genes are given only for firm matches. Clone size is stated in some rows and not others, as once, few, many or a class when expanded.

TRBJ2-7	once	.	TRBV28	TGTGCCAGCAGTTCGGGTCTTGTCCGTCTTGCTGGGGGCTACGAGCAGTACTTC	CASSSGLVRLAGGYEQYF
TRBJ2-7	.	TRBD1	TRBV5-4	TGTGCCAGCAGCGGACAGGCCGATGGCTACGAGCAGTACTTC	CASSGQADGYEQYF
TRBJ2-6	.	.	TRBV19	TGTGCCAGTAAACAGGTCTCTGGGGCCAACGTCCTGACTTTC	CASKQVSGANVLTF
TRBJ2-5	.	.	TRBV5-1	TGCGCCAGCAGCTTTACAGGTGGTGAGACCCAGTACTTC	CASSFTGGETQYF
TRBJ2-1	.	.	TRBV7-8	TGTGCCAGCAGCTTAAATCGTCAGGGACGGCAGTTCTTC	CASSLNRQGRQFF
TRBJ2-7	once	TRBD1	TRBV15	TGTGCCACCAGCACGGGACAGGGTCCCTACGAGCAGTACTTC	CATSTGQGPYEQYF
TRBJ1-5	once	.	TRBV2	TGTGCCAGCAGCGCGACATCCCTTTCTAATCAGCCCCAGCATTTT	CASSATSLSNQPQHF
TRBJ2-7	.	TRBD1	TRBV11-2	TGTGCCAGCAGCCCTACTGGACAGGGGACCCCCCTACTTCGGGAGCAGTACTTC	CASSPTGQGTPLLREQYF
TRBJ1-2	.	.	TRBV6-1	TGTGCCAGCAGTGGACGGGAAAGTCGGGGAGGCTACACCTTC	CASSGRESRGGYTF
TRBJ2-7	.	.	TRBV2	TGTGCCAGCAGTGACGACAGCTCCTACGAGCAGTACTTC	CASSDDSSYEQYF
TRBJ1-4	.	.	TRBV19	TGTGCCAGTAGTATCATGATAGGGAACGAAAAACTGTTTTTT	CASSIMIGNEKLFF
TRBJ2-7	.	.	TRBV6-5	TGTGCCAGCAGTAGAACCGCCGAGGCGGGCGAGCAGTACTTC	CASSRTAEAGEQYF
TRBJ2-7	.	.	TRBV19	TGTGCCAGTAGTCGACTACCGGCGGGCTCCGTCTACGAGCAGTACTTC	CASSRLPAGSVYEQYF
TRBJ2-4	.	.	TRBV7-9	TGTGCCAGCAGCTTGGACTCCTTTGTAACCAAAAACATTCAGTACTTC	CASSLDSFVTKNIQYF
TRBJ2-7	.	.	TRBV11-2	TGTGCCAGCAGCTTAACGGGACTCCGCGGCGAGCAGTACTTC	CASSLTGLRGEQYF
TRBJ2-2	.	TRBD1	TRBV19	TGTGCCAGTGCCCTGGGACAGCTCCGGGAGCTGTTTTTT	CASALGQLRELFF
TRBJ1-1	.	TRBD1	TRBV2	TGTGCCAGCAGGGACAGGGTTACTGAAGCTTTCTTT	CASRDRVTEAFF
TRBJ1-1	.	.	TRBV7-5	TGTGCCAGAATAACCGGACCGCAAGCTTTCTTT	CARITGPQAFF
TRBJ2-5	.	.	TRBV28	TGTGCCAGCAGTTCCATCGTCGAGACCCAGTACTTC	CASSSIVETQYF
TRBJ1-5	.	TRBD1	TRBV30	TGTGCCTGGAGTGGAGACAGGGGCCATCAGCCCCAGCATTTT	CAWSGDRGHQPQHF
TRBJ2-1	.	TRBD2	TRBV11-2	TGTGCCAGCAGCTTGGGACTAGCGGGATACAATGAGCAGTTCTTC	CASSLGLAGYNEQFF
TRBJ2-7	.	.	TRBV6-5	TGTGCCAGCAGTTACTCGAATACAGGGAAGTACGGGCAGTACTTC	CASSYSNTGKYGQYF
TRBJ2-7	.	TRBD1	TRBV9	TGTGCCAGCGGTCCGACAGGGGGCTCGGGGGAGCAGTACTTC	CASGPTGGSGEQYF